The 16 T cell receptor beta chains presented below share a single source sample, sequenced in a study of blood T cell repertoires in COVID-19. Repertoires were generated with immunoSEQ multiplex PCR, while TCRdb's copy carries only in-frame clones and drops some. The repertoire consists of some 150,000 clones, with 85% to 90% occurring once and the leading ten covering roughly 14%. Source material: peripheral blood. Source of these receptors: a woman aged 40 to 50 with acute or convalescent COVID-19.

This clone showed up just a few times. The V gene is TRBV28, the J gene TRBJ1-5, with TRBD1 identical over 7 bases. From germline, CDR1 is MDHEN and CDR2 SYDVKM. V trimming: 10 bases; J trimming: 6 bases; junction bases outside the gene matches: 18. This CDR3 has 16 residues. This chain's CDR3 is CATSDRALVRGQPQHF. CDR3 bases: TGTGCCACCTCCGACAGGGCTCTGGTCCGGGGTCAGCCCCAGCATTTT.

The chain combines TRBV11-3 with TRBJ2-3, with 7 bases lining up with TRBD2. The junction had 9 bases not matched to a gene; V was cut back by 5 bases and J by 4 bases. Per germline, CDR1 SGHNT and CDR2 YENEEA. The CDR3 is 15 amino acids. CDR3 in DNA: TGTGCCAGCAGCACCCGGCGGGGGTCCTCAGATACGCAGTATTTT. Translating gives CASSTRRGSSDTQYF.

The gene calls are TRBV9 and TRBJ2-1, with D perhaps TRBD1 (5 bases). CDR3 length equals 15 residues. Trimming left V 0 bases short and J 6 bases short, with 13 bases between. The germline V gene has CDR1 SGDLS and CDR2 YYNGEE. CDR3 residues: CASSVVGQGLNEQFF. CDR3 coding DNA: TGTGCCAGCAGCGTAGTAGGCCAGGGTCTCAATGAGCAGTTCTTC.

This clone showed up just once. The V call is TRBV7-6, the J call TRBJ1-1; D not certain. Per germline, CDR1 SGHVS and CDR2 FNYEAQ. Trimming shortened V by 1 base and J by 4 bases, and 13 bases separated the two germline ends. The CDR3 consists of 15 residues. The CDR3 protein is CASSLDTAAGTEAFF. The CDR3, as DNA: TGTGCCAGCAGCTTAGACACCGCTGCGGGCACTGAAGCTTTCTTT.

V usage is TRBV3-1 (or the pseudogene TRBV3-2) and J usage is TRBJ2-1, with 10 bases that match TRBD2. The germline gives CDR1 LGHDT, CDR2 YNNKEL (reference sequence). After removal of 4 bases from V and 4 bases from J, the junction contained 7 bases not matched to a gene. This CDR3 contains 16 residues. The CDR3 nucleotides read TGTGCCAGCAGCCCCACTAGCGGGGTCTTGTACAATGAGCAGTTCTTC. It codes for CASSPTSGVLYNEQFF.

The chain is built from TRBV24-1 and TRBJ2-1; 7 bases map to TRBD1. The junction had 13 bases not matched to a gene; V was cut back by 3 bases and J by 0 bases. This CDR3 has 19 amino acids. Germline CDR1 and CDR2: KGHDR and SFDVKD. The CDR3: CATSDGPGTASDSYNEQFF. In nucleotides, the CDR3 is TGTGCCACCAGTGATGGACCCGGGACAGCCTCTGACTCCTACAATGAGCAGTTCTTC.

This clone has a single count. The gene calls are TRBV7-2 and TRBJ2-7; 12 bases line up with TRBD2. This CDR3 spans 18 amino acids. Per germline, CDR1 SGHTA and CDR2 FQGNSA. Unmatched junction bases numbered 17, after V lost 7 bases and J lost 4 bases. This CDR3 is CASNTPGGSSGRAYEQYF. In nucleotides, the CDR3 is TGTGCCAGCAACACTCCGGGGGGCTCTAGCGGGAGGGCGTACGAGCAGTACTTC.

The CDR3 is CASSKETSGDAFF. DNA for the CDR3: TGTGCCAGCAGTAAGGAGACCTCGGGGGACGCGTTCTTC. This chain joins TRBV27 and TRBJ2-1; TRBD2 is a possible D gene (6 bases). The length of the CDR3 is 13 residues. Germline CDR1 reads MNHEY; CDR2 reads SMNVEV (reference sequence). Between the trimmed V and J ends, which lost 5 bases and 15 bases, there was a span of 20 bases.

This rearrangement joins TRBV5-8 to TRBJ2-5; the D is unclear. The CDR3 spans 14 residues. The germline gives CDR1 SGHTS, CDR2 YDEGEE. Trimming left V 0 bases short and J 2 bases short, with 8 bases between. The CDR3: CASSLGQRQETQYF. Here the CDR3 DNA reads TGTGCCAGCAGCTTGGGACAAAGGCAAGAGACCCAGTACTTC.

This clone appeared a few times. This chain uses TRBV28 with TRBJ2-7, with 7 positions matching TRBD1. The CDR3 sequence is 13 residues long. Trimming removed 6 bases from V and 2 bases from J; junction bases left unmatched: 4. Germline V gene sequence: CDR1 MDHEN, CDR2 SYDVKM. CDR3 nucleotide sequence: TGTGCCAGCAGGGGGGACAGAGCCTACGAGCAGTACTTC. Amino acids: CASRGDRAYEQYF.

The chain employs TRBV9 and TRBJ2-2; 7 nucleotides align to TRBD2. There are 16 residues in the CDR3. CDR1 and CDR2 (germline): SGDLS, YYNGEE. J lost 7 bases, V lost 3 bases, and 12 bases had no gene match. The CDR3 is CASSGLVGGSGGELFF. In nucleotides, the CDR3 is TGTGCCAGCAGCGGACTAGTCGGCGGGAGTGGCGGGGAGCTGTTTTTT.

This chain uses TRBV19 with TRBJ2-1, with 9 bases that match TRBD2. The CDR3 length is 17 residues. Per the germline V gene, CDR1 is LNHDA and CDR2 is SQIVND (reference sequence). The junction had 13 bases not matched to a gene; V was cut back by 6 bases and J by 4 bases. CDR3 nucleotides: TGTGCCAGTAGCAAGTACCATAGAGCGGGGGGATACAATGAGCAGTTCTTC. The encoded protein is CASSKYHRAGGYNEQFF.

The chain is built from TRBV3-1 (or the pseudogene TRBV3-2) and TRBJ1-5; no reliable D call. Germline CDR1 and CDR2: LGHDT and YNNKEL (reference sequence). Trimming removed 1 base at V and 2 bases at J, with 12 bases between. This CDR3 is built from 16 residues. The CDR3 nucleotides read TGTGCCAGCAGCCAAGGGACCGGACTCGGCAATCAGCCCCAGCATTTT. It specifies CASSQGTGLGNQPQHF.

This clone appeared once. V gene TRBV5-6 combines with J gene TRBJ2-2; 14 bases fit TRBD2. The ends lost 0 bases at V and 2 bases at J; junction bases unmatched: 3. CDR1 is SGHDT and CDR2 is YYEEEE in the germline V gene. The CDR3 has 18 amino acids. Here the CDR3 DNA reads TGTGCCAGCAGCTTGGGACTAGCGGGGGGGATCAACACCGGGGAGCTGTTTTTT. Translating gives CASSLGLAGGINTGELFF.

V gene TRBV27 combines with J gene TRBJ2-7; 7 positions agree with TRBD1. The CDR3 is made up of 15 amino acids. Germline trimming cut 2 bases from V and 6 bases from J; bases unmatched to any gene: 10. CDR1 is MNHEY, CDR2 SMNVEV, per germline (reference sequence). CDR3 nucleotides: TGTGCCAGCAGTTTAAGCAGGGGGTGGGTAGGCGAGCAGTACTTC. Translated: CASSLSRGWVGEQYF.

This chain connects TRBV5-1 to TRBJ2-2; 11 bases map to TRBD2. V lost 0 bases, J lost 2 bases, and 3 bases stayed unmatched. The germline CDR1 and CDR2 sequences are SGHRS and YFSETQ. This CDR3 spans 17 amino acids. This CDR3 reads CASSLGGLAENTGELFF. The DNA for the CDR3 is TGCGCCAGCAGCTTGGGGGGACTAGCGGAAAACACCGGGGAGCTGTTTTTT.